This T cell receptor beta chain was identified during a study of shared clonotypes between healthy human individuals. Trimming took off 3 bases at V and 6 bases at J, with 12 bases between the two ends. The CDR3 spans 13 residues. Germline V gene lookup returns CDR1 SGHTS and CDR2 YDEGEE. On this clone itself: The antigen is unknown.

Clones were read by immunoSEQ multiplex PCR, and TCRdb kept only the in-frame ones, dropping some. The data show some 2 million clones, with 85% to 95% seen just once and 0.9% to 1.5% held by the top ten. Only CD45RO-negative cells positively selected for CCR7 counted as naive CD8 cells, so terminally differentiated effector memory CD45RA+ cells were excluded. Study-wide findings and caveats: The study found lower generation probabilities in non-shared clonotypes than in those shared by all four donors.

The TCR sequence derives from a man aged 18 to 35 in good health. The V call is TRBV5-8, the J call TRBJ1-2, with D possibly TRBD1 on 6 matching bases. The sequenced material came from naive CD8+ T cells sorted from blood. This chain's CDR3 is CASSWGQRDGYTF. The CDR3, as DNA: TGTGCCAGCAGCTGGGGACAACGGGATGGCTACACCTTC.